This T cell receptor beta chain is drawn from a study of blood T cells in healthy people across ages. Extraction of total RNA produced a minimum of 5.5 micrograms from each sample. On this clonotype itself: Its antigen remains unidentified.

General observations from the study: TCR beta diversity per million T cells fell roughly linearly with age.

The length of the CDR3 is 14 residues. The junction had 4 bases not matched to a gene; V was cut back by 2 bases and J by 4 bases. With a J-beta primer mix and a sample-barcoded 5' primer, a second PCR ran about 7 to 11 cycles. Individual samples furnished no less than 2.5 million CDR3-containing paired-end reads apiece. TCRdb re-called the 5' RACE reads through MiXCR, storing one row per CDR3 protein. Of around 1.5 million distinct CDR3 sequences in the sample, approximately 60% were seen once. V is TRBV12-3 or TRBV12-4 and J is TRBJ2-5, with 7 bases lining up with TRBD2. Sequenced sample: blood. The source is a man aged 18 to 29 in good health. For the CDR3, the DNA is TGTGCCAGCAGTTTACTAAGGGAGGGAGAGACCCAGTACTTC. This gives the protein CASSLLREGETQYF.